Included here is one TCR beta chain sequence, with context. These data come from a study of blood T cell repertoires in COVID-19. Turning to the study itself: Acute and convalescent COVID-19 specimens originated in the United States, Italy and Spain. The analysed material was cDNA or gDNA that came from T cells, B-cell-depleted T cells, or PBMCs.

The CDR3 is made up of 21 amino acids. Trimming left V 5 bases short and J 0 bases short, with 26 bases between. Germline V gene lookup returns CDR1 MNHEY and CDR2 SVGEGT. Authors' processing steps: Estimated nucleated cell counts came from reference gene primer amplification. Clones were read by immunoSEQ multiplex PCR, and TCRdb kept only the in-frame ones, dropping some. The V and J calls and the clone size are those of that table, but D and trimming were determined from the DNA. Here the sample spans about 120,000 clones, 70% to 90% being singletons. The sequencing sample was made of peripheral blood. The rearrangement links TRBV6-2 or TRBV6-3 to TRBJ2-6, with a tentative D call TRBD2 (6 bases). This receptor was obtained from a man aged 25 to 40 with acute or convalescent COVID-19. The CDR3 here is CASSAPGGATVGGSGANVLTF. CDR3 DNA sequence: TGTGCCAGCAGTGCCCCCGGGGGAGCTACGGTCGGGGGCTCTGGGGCCAACGTCCTGACTTTC.